Sequencing of this T cell receptor (beta chain) was carried out in a study of T-cell reconstitution after alpha-beta-depleted transplantation in children (dated by TCRdb to the mid-2010s). Background on the whole study: T-cell immune reconstitution after TCRalphabeta/CD19-depleted allogeneic hematopoietic cell transplantation in children was quantitatively tracked in the study by means of TCR repertoire profiling.

This specimen's treatment or condition label, per the study, means: allogeneic hematopoietic cell transplantation with graft depleted of TCRalphabeta T cells and CD19 B cells. The children who served as transplant recipients had been given grafts of TCRalphabeta/CD19-depleted allogeneic hematopoietic cells. Receptor libraries were prepared by PCR. The instrument was an Illumina HiSeq 2500. Molecular barcoding was employed in the preparation of TCR libraries, with unique molecular identifiers being used to normalize TCRbeta repertoire quantification. The public reads were quality trimmed at Q25 with fastp and then assembled into clones with MiXCR by TCRdb, keeping productive beta chains. Identical CDR3 proteins give one entry, which carries the most common genes and DNA. The sample table records about 70,000 distinct CDR3 sequences; roughly 10% of these occur just once. Less than 15% of the sample goes to the ten largest clones.

This clonotype was counted many times. It lacks a known antigen. Within one base of it there is no much larger clone, and no base qualities were kept. From a lookup of the germline V gene (reference sequence), CDR1 and CDR2 are DFQATT and SNEGSKA. V and J are trimmed by 4 bases and 3 bases, and the gene matches miss 6 bases of the junction. Inclusive of the bounding cysteine and phenylalanine, the CDR3 is 14 residues long. The read is trimmed to its CDR3 DNA, 42 bases read in frame from base 1. Summary of the overall study and its limitations: In some patients, high TCRbeta diversity at day 60 was attributed to recipient T cells and intrathymic progenitors that had survived conditioning. The apparently early recovery of alphabetaT-cell counts about two months after transplant reportedly depended on only several hundred rapidly expanded clones that came from non-depleted graft cells. The frequencies of hyperexpanded clones fell over the following months, and after one year, T-cell counts and TCRbeta diversity were mostly attributed to newly produced T cells.

Sequenced material: PBMCs, taken before TCRalphabeta/CD19-depleted stem cell transplant. The chain was built from TRBV20-1 and TRBJ1-5, and TRBD1 matches 7 of the central bases. The receptor's source is a boy younger than 18 with acute myeloid leukemia, due to receive a stem cell transplant. The DNA is as follows: TGCAGTGCTACCCCGGGACAGCCCAATCAGCCCCAGCATTTT. The encoded protein is CSATPGQPNQPQHF.